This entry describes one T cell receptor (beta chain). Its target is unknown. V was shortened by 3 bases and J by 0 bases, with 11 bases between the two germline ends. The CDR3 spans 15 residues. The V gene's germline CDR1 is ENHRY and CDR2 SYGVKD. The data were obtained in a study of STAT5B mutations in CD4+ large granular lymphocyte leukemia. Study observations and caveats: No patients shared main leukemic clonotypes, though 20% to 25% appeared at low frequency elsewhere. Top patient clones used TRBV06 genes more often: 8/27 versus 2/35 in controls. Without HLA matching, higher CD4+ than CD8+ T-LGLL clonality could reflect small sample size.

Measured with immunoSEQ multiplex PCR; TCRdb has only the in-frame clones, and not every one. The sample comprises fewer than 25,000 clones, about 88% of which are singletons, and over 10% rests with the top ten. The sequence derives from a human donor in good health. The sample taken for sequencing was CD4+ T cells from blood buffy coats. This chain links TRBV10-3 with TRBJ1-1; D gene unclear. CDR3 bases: TGTGCCATCAGTGAAAAAGAGGGCGTGAACACTGAAGCTTTCTTT. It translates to CAISEKEGVNTEAFF.